These 30 T cell receptor beta chains share one sample of origin, sequenced in a study of cytomegalovirus exposure and HLA in healthy donors. The PCR employed 60 Vbeta primers together with 13 Jbeta primers. Method: immunoSEQ multiplex PCR; TCRdb's copy keeps in-frame clones and lacks some. The sample lists 95,000 to 150,000 clones, roughly 76% occurring once. Material: PBMCs. These receptor sequences come from a woman aged 50 to 60 in good health and CMV-seronegative.

The V call is TRBV19, the J call TRBJ1-3; D perhaps matches TRBD1 (5 bases). The CDR3 is 14 residues long. Germline V gene data show CDR1 as LNHDA and CDR2 as SQIVND (reference sequence). V lost 9 bases and J lost 0, with 12 bases in between. Here the CDR3 DNA reads TGTGCCAGCTCCCAGGGAAACTCTGGAAACACCATATATTTT. Protein sequence: CASSQGNSGNTIYF.

The CDR3 DNA reads as TGTGCCAGCACCAGTTATAGCGGGGAAGAGACCCAGTACTTC. Its translation is CASTSYSGEETQYF. This chain joins TRBV6-6 and TRBJ2-5, with 8 bases identical to TRBD2. The CDR3 spans 14 residues. V lost 7 bases, J lost 3 bases, and 7 bases stayed unmatched. CDR1 MNHNY and CDR2 SVGAGI come from the germline V gene (reference sequence).

The chain employs TRBV29-1 and TRBJ2-1, with 7 bases fitting TRBD1. J was trimmed by 4 bases and V by 2 bases; bases with no gene match: 5. CDR1 and CDR2 (germline): SQVTM, ANQGSEA. The CDR3 covers 14 residues. This CDR3 reads CSVEPGQPYNEQFF. The CDR3 DNA sequence: TGCAGCGTTGAACCGGGACAGCCTTACAATGAGCAGTTCTTC.

V is TRBV5-1 and J is TRBJ2-1, with TRBD1 identical over 7 bases. Germline V gene data show CDR1 as SGHRS and CDR2 as YFSETQ. Trimming cost V 0 bases and J 2 bases; bases outside gene matches: 2. The CDR3 spans 15 residues. The CDR3 is CASSLGDSTYNEQFF. The CDR3 nucleotides read TGCGCCAGCAGCTTGGGGGACAGTACCTACAATGAGCAGTTCTTC. The whole variable domain, remainder taken from reference TRBV5-1 and TRBJ2-1, is KAGVTQTPRYLIKTRGQQVTLSCSPISGHRSVSWYQQTPGQGLQFLFEYFSETQRNKGNFPGRFSGRQFSNSRSEMNVSTLELGDSALYLCASSLGDSTYNEQFFGPGTRLTVL.

The rearrangement joins TRBV7-9 to TRBJ1-5; possibly TRBD1 for D (5 bases). V was trimmed by 1 base and J by 5 bases, leaving 12 bases between them. Germline-derived CDR1 and CDR2 are SEHNR and FQNEAQ (reference sequence). CDR3 length: 15 amino acids. This CDR3 reads CASSLDGAVHQPQHF. The CDR3, as DNA: TGTGCCAGCAGCTTAGATGGGGCCGTCCATCAGCCCCAGCATTTT.

The chain couples TRBV7-2 to TRBJ2-1, with D possibly being TRBD2 (6 bases). CDR1 and CDR2 (germline): SGHTA, FQGNSA. The CDR3 is 14 residues long. Trimming stripped 7 bases from V and 7 bases from J, with 17 bases between. CDR3: CASTTPGEANEQFF. CDR3 sequence (DNA): TGTGCCAGCACCACGCCGGGGGAAGCTAATGAGCAGTTCTTC.

J is TRBJ2-7 and V is TRBV20-1; D remains unclear. The V gene's germline CDR1 is DFQATT and CDR2 SNEGSKA (reference sequence). The CDR3 covers 11 residues. V lost 0 bases, J lost 6 bases, and 6 bases lay in between. CDR3: CSARDAGEQYF. CDR3 sequence (DNA): TGCAGTGCTAGAGATGCCGGCGAGCAGTACTTC.

The J gene is TRBJ2-2, the V gene TRBV21-1; the DNA was not compared with TRBD1, the D call given in the table. TRBV21-1 is an annotated pseudogene. The CDR3 is made up of 22 amino acids. For the CDR3, the DNA is TGTGCCAGCAGCAAAAGTGTAACGGAGCTACGGGGACAGGGGGCGATCGACGGGGAGCTGTTTTTT. Residues: CASSKSVTELRGQGAIDGELFF.

The chain couples TRBV29-1 to TRBJ2-5; tentative D call: TRBD2 (5 bases). CDR1 is SQVTM and CDR2 is ANQGSEA in the germline V gene. The CDR3 contains 14 residues. V was trimmed by 6 bases and J by 2 bases, leaving 16 bases between them. The CDR3 protein is CSVPRIGRQETQYF. The CDR3 DNA sequence: TGCAGCGTCCCGAGGATAGGGAGACAAGAGACCCAGTACTTC.

This rearrangement joins TRBV5-1 to TRBJ1-1, with a tentative D call TRBD1 (6 bases). This CDR3 is built from 16 residues. Trimming removed 1 base from V and 5 bases from J, with 18 bases in between. Germline V gene data show CDR1 as SGHRS and CDR2 as YFSETQ. The DNA for the CDR3 is TGCGCCAGCAGCTTGAGCACCGCACAGGGAACAACTGAAGCTTTCTTT. Encoded protein: CASSLSTAQGTTEAFF.

This chain links TRBV27 with TRBJ2-7, with TRBD2 identical over 8 bases. The length of the CDR3 is 15 residues. The germline CDR1 and CDR2 sequences are MNHEY and SMNVEV (reference sequence). The trim removed 0 bases at V and 4 bases at J, leaving 5 bases unmatched. The CDR3 region has the DNA TGTGCCAGCAGTTTATCGTCCAGCGGGGGATACGAGCAGTACTTC. Translating it yields CASSLSSSGGYEQYF.

This clone showed up just a few times. The chain uses TRBV7-2 and TRBJ1-6; D not resolved. Germline V CDR1 and CDR2: SGHTA, FQGNSA. This CDR3 has 13 residues. Deletions cut 5 bases from V and 11 bases from J, with 13 bases between. The CDR3: CASSPTTNTPLHF. The CDR3 DNA is TGTGCCAGCAGCCCTACCACCAATACACCCCTCCACTTT.

V and J are TRBV7-9 and TRBJ2-3, with D maybe TRBD1 (5 bases). The germline V gene encodes CDR1 SEHNR and CDR2 FQNEAQ (reference sequence). The ends were cut back, 1 base at V and 3 bases at J, with 8 bases in the middle. The CDR3 runs to 14 residues. The chain's CDR3 is CASSLGPGTDTQYF. In nucleotides, the CDR3 is TGTGCCAGCAGCTTAGGGCCAGGGACAGATACGCAGTATTTT.

V is TRBV7-3 and J is TRBJ2-1; 10 positions agree with TRBD2. CDR1 and CDR2 (germline): SGHTA, FQGTGA. The CDR3 has 15 amino acids. V shed 0 bases and J 8 bases; nucleotides not matched to a gene: 4. The CDR3 DNA reads as TGTGCCAGCAGCTTAACCGGGACTAGCGCCGATGAGCAGTTCTTC. Amino acids: CASSLTGTSADEQFF.

V gene TRBV7-9 combines with J gene TRBJ2-7; 9 bases fit TRBD2. Germline V lookup: CDR1 SEHNR, CDR2 FQNEAQ (reference sequence). CDR3 size: 16 residues. Trimming at V came to 6 bases and at J to 3 bases, leaving 12 bases not matched to a gene. The CDR3 nucleotides are TGTGCCAGCAGTCGACTATTAGCGGGAGCTGGCTACGAGCAGTACTTC. Translating it yields CASSRLLAGAGYEQYF.

The J gene is TRBJ2-7, the V gene TRBV5-6, with 9 positions matching TRBD1. This CDR3 comprises 14 residues. The trim removed 2 bases at V and 6 bases at J, leaving 6 bases unmatched. CDR1 and CDR2 (germline): SGHDT, YYEEEE. The CDR3 nucleotides read TGTGCCAGCAGCTTCGGGACAGGGATGGGCGAGCAGTACTTC. Amino acid sequence: CASSFGTGMGEQYF.

This clone has only one observation. The J gene is TRBJ2-7, the V gene TRBV30; 8 positions match TRBD1. The CDR3 is 14 amino acids. CDR1 is GTSNPN and CDR2 is SVGIG in the germline V gene (reference sequence). The trim removed 0 bases at V and 3 bases at J, leaving 4 bases unmatched. In DNA, the CDR3 is TGTGCCTGGAGTGTACAGGGGGTCAACTACGAGCAGTACTTC. Its translation is CAWSVQGVNYEQYF.

V gene TRBV30 combines with J gene TRBJ2-5; a possible D gene is TRBD1 (6 bases). V lost 5 bases, J lost 5 bases, and 15 bases lay in between. This CDR3 region has 13 residues. Germline CDR1 GTSNPN, CDR2 SVGIG (reference sequence). This CDR3 reads CAWRFRGGETQYF. For the CDR3, the DNA is TGTGCCTGGCGGTTCAGGGGCGGTGAGACCCAGTACTTC.

This clone was recorded only once. The rearrangement joins TRBV19 to TRBJ2-7, with 7 positions matching TRBD1. CDR1 and CDR2 from the germline V gene are LNHDA and SQIVND (reference sequence). The V gene end was trimmed by 5 bases and the J gene end by 3 bases; junction bases not matched to a gene: 10. This CDR3 spans 15 amino acids. The CDR3 DNA sequence: TGTGCCAGTAGTGTGGACGAGGGGGCCAGCTACGAGCAGTACTTC. Translating gives CASSVDEGASYEQYF.

This sequence joins TRBV18 and TRBJ1-3; D is undetermined. V was shortened by 6 bases and J by 6 bases, with 15 bases between the two germline ends. This CDR3 has 14 residues. Germline V gene data show CDR1 as KGHSH and CDR2 as LQKENI. The CDR3 DNA is TGTGCCAGCTCGCGTTCCACGGCGGAAAACACCATATATTTT. Residues: CASSRSTAENTIYF.

The chain is built from TRBV7-9 and TRBJ2-7; D is unclear. This CDR3 has 11 residues. The germline CDR1 and CDR2 sequences are SEHNR and FQNEAQ (reference sequence). V dropped 4 bases and J dropped 4 bases, with 5 bases sitting between them. The CDR3 DNA reads TGTGCCAGCAGCTCTACTTACGAGCAGTACTTC. This translates into CASSSTYEQYF.

The rearrangement joins TRBV5-4 to TRBJ2-3; 11 nucleotides line up with TRBD2. J was trimmed by 3 bases and V by 2 bases; bases with no gene match: 5. The germline V gene has CDR1 SGHNT and CDR2 YYREEE (reference sequence). CDR3 size: 16 residues. In DNA, the CDR3 is TGTGCCAGCAGCTTTAGCGGGAGGGGGTCGACAGATACGCAGTATTTT. This encodes CASSFSGRGSTDTQYF.

The genes are TRBV5-1 and TRBJ2-3, with 7 nucleotides matching TRBD1. The trim removed 2 bases at V and 5 bases at J, leaving 8 bases unmatched. Germline V gives CDR1 SGHRS, CDR2 YFSETQ. This CDR3 spans 15 amino acids. For the CDR3, the DNA is TGCGCCAGCAGCTTTTCAGGGGGTTTGGGAGATACGCAGTATTTT. Translated, it gives CASSFSGGLGDTQYF.

V and J are TRBV2 and TRBJ1-5; TRBD1 might be the D (5 bases). V shed 4 bases and J shed 7 bases, with 11 bases lying between them. CDR3 length: 13 amino acids. Germline V gives CDR1 SNHLY, CDR2 FYNNEI. The CDR3 protein is CASSVQGWQPQHF. In nucleotides, the CDR3 is TGTGCCAGCAGTGTTCAGGGTTGGCAGCCCCAGCATTTT. The whole variable domain, filled in from reference TRBV2 and TRBJ1-5, reads EPEVTQTPSHQVTQMGQEVILRCVPISNHLYFYWYRQILGQKVEFLVSFYNNEISEKSEIFDDQFSVERPDGSNFTLKIRSTKLEDSAMYFCASSVQGWQPQHFGDGTRLSIL.

This clone has a single count. The chain uses TRBV10-2 and TRBJ2-7, with D possibly TRBD1 on 6 matching bases. The length of the CDR3 is 13 residues. Germline CDR1 is WSHSY and CDR2 is SAAADI. Trimming removed 5 bases from V and 1 base from J, with 9 bases in between. CDR3 region: CASSPGVSYEQYF. The CDR3 DNA is TGCGCCAGCAGTCCAGGGGTTTCCTACGAGCAGTACTTC.

The chain uses TRBV7-2 and TRBJ2-1, with 7 bases fitting TRBD2. CDR1 is SGHTA, CDR2 FQGNSA, per germline. The V gene end was trimmed by 5 bases and the J gene end by 10 bases; junction bases not matched to a gene: 14. The CDR3 sequence is 15 residues long. CDR3 coding DNA: TGTGCCAGCAGCCAACCCGGAGCTAGCGGTCGGGAGCAGTTCTTC. Translating gives CASSQPGASGREQFF.

A word on this clone: At one boundary the junction diverges from the germline segment, which might be a read error. V and J are TRBV4-2 and TRBJ2-2, with TRBD1 as a possible D gene (6 bases). The CDR3 totals 16 residues. Germline-derived CDR1 and CDR2 are LGHNA and YNFKEQ. The CDR3 DNA is TGTGCCAGCAGCCTACCGGGACAAACGAACACCGGGGAGCTGCTTTTT. Amino acid sequence: CASSLPGQTNTGELLF.

V usage is TRBV6-1 and J usage is TRBJ2-3; a weak D match, TRBD2 (6 bases). The CDR3 extends over 15 amino acids. In germline, CDR1 is MNHNS, CDR2 SASEGT. V lost 6 bases and J lost 6, with 19 bases in between. CDR3 sequence: CASRIGGLATDTQYF. The CDR3 DNA reads as TGTGCCAGCAGAATAGGCGGCCTAGCGACCGATACGCAGTATTTT.

This chain connects TRBV5-6 to TRBJ1-5; D gene ambiguous. V was shortened by 2 bases and J by 2 bases, with 11 bases between the two germline ends. In germline, CDR1 is SGHDT, CDR2 YYEEEE. The CDR3 has 15 residues. CDR3 residues: CASSFRSQGNQPQHF. The CDR3 nucleotides read TGTGCCAGCAGCTTCCGTTCGCAGGGCAATCAGCCCCAGCATTTT.

CDR3 sequence: CASSLVGNEKLFF. CDR3 nucleotides: TGTGCCAGCAGCTTGGTCGGGAATGAAAAACTGTTTTTT. The chain carries TRBV5-4 and TRBJ1-4, with no clear D. Germline V lookup: CDR1 SGHNT, CDR2 YYREEE (reference sequence). Deletions cut 0 bases from V and 5 bases from J, with 5 bases between. This CDR3 comprises 13 residues.